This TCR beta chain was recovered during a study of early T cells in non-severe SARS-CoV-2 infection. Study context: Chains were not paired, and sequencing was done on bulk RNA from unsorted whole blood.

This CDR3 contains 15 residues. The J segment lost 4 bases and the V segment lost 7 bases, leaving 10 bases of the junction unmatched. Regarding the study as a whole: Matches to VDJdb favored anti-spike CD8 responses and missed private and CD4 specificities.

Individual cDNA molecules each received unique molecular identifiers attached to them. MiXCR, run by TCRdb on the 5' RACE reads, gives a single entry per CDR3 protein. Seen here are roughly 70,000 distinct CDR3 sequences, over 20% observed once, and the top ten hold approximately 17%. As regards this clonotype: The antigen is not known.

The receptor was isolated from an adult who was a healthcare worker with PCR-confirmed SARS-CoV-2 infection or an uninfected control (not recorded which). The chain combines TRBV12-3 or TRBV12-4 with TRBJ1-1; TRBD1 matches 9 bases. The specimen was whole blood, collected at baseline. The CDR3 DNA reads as TGTGCCAGCAAAAATGACAGGGGGACGGGCACTGAAGCTTTCTTT. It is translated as CASKNDRGTGTEAFF.